The rows below give T cell receptor beta chains drawn from one sample of a study of cytomegalovirus exposure and HLA in healthy donors. TCRdb's copy holds only in-frame clones and misses some; the assay was immunoSEQ multiplex PCR. Here the sample spans around 89,000 clones, over 70% being singletons. Sequences were obtained from PBMCs. The receptors derive from a girl aged 2-15 years in good health and CMV-seropositive. CDR3s leave out the opening cysteine and the closing phenylalanine or tryptophan. A D gene is named only where the DNA matches it firmly.

v_gene,j_gene,d_gene,len,CDR3aa
TRBV7-8,TRBJ2-1,TRBD1,15,ASSYRPGTGVDYEQF
TRBV19,TRBJ1-1,.,11,ASSSQGNTEAF
TRBV14,TRBJ1-4,.,14,ASSPFPLKPGEKLF
TRBV6-5,TRBJ2-7,TRBD1,12,ASSYDWTGYEQY
TRBV14,TRBJ2-7,TRBD2,12,ASSSIREGYEQY
TRBV6-5,TRBJ1-2,TRBD1,12,ASSYLTDRVRYT
TRBV15,TRBJ2-1,.,14,ATSRELSISYNEQF
TRBV5-4,TRBJ1-1,.,12,ASSPPGGNTEAF
TRBV28,TRBJ2-5,.,14,ASSLSWSRGQETQY
TRBV6-5,TRBJ2-1,.,13,ASSYSSSPYNEQF
TRBV9,TRBJ1-5,TRBD1,12,ASSPTGEGQPQH
TRBV28,TRBJ1-3,.,12,ASSLRGSGNTIY
TRBV5-1,TRBJ2-1,.,12,ASSPDSNYNEQF
TRBV28,TRBJ1-2,.,10,ASRMYRDGYT
TRBV18,TRBJ1-3,.,11,ASSPFGGNTIY
TRBV5-1,TRBJ2-2,TRBD2,13,ASSLTSGDTGELF
TRBV28,TRBJ2-2,TRBD1,12,ASYGQENTGELF
TRBV27,TRBJ2-5,.,12,ASSLGTAGETQY
TRBV25-1,TRBJ2-3,.,15,ASSEINVRSSTDTQY
TRBV4-3,TRBJ2-1,.,12,ASSQYGGNNEQF
TRBV6-5,TRBJ1-3,.,12,ASNPTGHPNTIY
TRBV5-1,TRBJ2-1,.,13,ASSLSRSSYNEQF
TRBV10-3,TRBJ2-7,TRBD1,11,AIGGQRSYEQY
TRBV10-3,TRBJ1-1,.,12,AISERQPNTEAF
TRBV28,TRBJ2-7,TRBD1,12,ASRSRGQAYEQY
TRBV6-5,TRBJ2-1,TRBD2,10,ASRRLANEQF
TRBV10-2,TRBJ2-7,.,12,ASSSPGSPYEQY
TRBV20-1,TRBJ1-1,.,8,SAGGGKAF
TRBV5-4,TRBJ1-1,.,12,ASSLFGRDTEAF
TRBV7-3,TRBJ1-5,TRBD1,13,ASSSPDREGQPQH
TRBV4-2,TRBJ1-2,.,14,ASSQSAGGANYGYT
TRBV25-1,TRBJ2-2,.,11,ASSSRENGELF
TRBV28,TRBJ2-7,TRBD2,15,ASSLLSLGGSRDEQY
TRBV5-6,TRBJ1-1,.,11,ASRTTGPTEAF
TRBV19,TRBJ2-1,.,9,ASSGLSEQF
TRBV4-1,TRBJ2-4,.,14,ASSQDPPSAGGIQY
TRBV5-8,TRBJ1-1,.,15,ASSLMGLASGSTEAF
TRBV27,TRBJ2-1,.,15,ASSSSISSGFYNEQF
TRBV30,TRBJ1-2,TRBD1,13,AWEATTGVPYGYT
TRBV6-5,TRBJ2-7,.,12,ASSYKQGSYEQY
TRBV9,TRBJ2-7,TRBD2,12,ASSVGSGGYEQY
TRBV28,TRBJ1-3,.,15,ASQETFGLNSGNTIY
TRBV5-1,TRBJ1-4,TRBD1,12,ASSLEQGSEKLF
TRBV6-1,TRBJ1-5,.,13,ASSERVLPNQPQH
TRBV5-1,TRBJ1-3,TRBD1,12,ASSAGQGSNTIY
TRBV18,TRBJ2-5,.,11,ASSPSGVETQY
TRBV4-2,TRBJ2-7,.,12,ASSQAGAGYEQY
TRBV5-8,TRBJ2-3,.,13,ASSLAVTSTDTQY
TRBV29-1,TRBJ2-7,.,12,SVEGTEGPYEQY
TRBV2,TRBJ2-7,TRBD2,13,ASSERASGRYEQY
TRBV5-4,TRBJ2-5,.,12,ASSPDNLQETQY
TRBV19,TRBJ1-5,.,13,ASSIGGRGYQPQH
TRBV29-1,TRBJ2-2,.,12,SGTGLTNTGELF
TRBV7-9,TRBJ2-7,.,10,ASSLSSYEQY
TRBV15,TRBJ2-7,TRBD1,12,ATSRHDRVYEQY
TRBV5-6,TRBJ2-7,TRBD2,11,ASSLVWGGEQY